This T cell receptor (beta chain) was obtained from a study of cytomegalovirus exposure and HLA in healthy donors. General study points: In a later analysis, HLA-C alleles had the fewest associated TCRs, DRB1 alleles the most.

Vbeta (60) and Jbeta (13) primers were used in the PCR. Using immunoSEQ multiplex PCR, the repertoire was profiled, and TCRdb retains in-frame clones only, with some absent. The data show some 240,000 clones, around 80% seen once. As regards this clone: No antigen is known for it.

This CDR3 region has 16 residues. Germline CDR1 MNHEY, CDR2 SMNVEV (reference sequence). Trimming pared 3 bases from V and 2 bases from J, leaving 14 bases between. Source material: PBMCs. The source is a male donor in good health and CMV-seronegative. This sequence joins TRBV27 and TRBJ2-1, with D tentatively TRBD2 (6 bases). CDR3 nucleotides: TGTGCCAGCAGTTTGTCCCCGGGCGGGACCTACAATGAGCAGTTCTTC. It yields the protein CASSLSPGGTYNEQFF.